The T cell receptor beta chain under discussion was sequenced for a study of blood T cells in healthy people across ages. Germline V gene sequence: CDR1 LGHNA, CDR2 YSLEER. The CDR3 has 15 residues. V dropped 0 bases and J dropped 5 bases, with 13 bases sitting between them. Combining a sample-barcoded 5' primer with a J-beta primer mix, a second PCR ran for about 7 to 11 cycles. TCRdb re-called the 5' RACE reads through MiXCR, storing one row per CDR3 protein. The table lists some 800,000 distinct CDR3 sequences, roughly 25% of them singletons. Another study also made use of these data, one on T cells of mothers and their children.

The chain carries TRBV4-3 and TRBJ2-5; no reliable D call. The TCR comes from a boy aged 10-17 years in good health. The sequencing sample was made of blood. CDR3 amino acids: CASSQDPGLMETQYF. CDR3 coding DNA: TGCGCCAGCAGCCAAGATCCCGGGTTAATGGAGACCCAGTACTTC.